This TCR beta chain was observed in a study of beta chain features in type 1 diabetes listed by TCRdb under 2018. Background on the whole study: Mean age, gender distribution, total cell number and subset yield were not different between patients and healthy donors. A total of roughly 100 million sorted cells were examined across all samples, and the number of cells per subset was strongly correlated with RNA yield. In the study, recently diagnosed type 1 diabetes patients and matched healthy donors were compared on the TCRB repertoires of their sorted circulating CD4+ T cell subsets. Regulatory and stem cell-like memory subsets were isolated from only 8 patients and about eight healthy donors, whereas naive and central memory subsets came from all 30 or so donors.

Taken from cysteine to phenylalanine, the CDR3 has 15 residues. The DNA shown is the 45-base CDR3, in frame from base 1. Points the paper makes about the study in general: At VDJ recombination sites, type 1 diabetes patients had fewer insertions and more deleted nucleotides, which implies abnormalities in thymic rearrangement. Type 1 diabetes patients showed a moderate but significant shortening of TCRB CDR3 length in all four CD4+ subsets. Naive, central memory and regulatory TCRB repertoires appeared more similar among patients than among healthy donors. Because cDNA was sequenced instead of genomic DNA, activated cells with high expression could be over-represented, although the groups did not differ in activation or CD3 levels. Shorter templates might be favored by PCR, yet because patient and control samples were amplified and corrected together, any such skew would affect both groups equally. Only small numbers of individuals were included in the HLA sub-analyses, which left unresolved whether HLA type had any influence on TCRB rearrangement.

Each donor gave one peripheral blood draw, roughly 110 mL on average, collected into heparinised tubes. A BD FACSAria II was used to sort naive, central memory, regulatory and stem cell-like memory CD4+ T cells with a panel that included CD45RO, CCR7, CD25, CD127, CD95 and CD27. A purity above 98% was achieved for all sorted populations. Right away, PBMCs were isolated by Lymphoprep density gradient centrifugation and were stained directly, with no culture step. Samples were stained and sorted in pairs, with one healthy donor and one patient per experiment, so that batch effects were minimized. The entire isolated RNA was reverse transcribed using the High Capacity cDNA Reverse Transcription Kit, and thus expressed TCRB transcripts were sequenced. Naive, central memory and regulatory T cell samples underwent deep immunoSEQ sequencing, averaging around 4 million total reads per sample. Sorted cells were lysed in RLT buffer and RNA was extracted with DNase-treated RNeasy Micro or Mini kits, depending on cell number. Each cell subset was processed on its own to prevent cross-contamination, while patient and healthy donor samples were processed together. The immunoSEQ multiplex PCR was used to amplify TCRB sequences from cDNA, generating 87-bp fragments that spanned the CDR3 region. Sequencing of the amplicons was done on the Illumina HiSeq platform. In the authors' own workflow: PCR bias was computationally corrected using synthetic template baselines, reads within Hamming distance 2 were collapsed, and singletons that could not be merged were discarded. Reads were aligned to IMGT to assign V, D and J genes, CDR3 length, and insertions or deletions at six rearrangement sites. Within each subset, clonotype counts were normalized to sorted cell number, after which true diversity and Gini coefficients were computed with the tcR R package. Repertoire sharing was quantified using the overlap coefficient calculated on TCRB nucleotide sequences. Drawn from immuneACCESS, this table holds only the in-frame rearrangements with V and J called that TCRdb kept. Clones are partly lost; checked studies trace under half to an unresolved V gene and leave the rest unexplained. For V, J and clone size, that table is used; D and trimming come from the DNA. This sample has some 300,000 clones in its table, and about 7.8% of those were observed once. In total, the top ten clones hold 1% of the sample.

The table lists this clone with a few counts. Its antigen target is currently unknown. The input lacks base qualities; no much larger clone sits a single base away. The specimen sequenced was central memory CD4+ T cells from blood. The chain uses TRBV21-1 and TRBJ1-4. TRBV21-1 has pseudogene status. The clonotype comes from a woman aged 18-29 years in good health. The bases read TGTGCCAGCAGCTCCCGGGCCAGAGATAATGAAAAACTGTTTTTT. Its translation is CASSSRARDNEKLFF.